A selection of T cell receptor beta chains follows, all from one sample in a study of blood T cell repertoires in COVID-19. Profiled with immunoSEQ multiplex PCR; TCRdb holds only in-frame clones, not every one. The sample holds roughly 200,000 clones, roughly 77% seen once. Sequences were obtained from peripheral blood. Every receptor here comes from a woman older than 75 with COVID-19, enrolled during active disease. CDR3s include the opening cysteine and the closing phenylalanine or tryptophan. The order of the fields is D gene, clone size, J gene, V gene, CDR3 length, CDR3 protein, CDR3 DNA. A D gene is named only where the DNA matches it firmly. Size values are once, few and many counts, or a class for expanded clones, and some rows have none.

NA NA TRBJ2-6 TRBV2 18 CASSSQQATISGANVLTF TGTGCCAGCAGTAGCCAACAGGCGACCATCTCTGGGGCCAACGTCCTGACTTTC
TRBD2 many TRBJ2-7 TRBV9 15 CASSVGRAGGGEQYF TGTGCCAGCAGCGTAGGTCGGGCGGGGGGCGGCGAGCAGTACTTC
NA NA TRBJ1-5 TRBV7-8 13 CASSLDSHQPQHF TGTGCCAGCAGCTTAGACAGCCATCAGCCCCAGCATTTT
NA few TRBJ1-5 TRBV24-1 15 CATSDPRQGGQPQHF TGTGCCACCAGTGATCCCCGGCAGGGTGGACAGCCCCAGCATTTT
NA few TRBJ2-1 TRBV7-9 14 CASSQGGLSNEQFF TGTGCCAGCAGCCAGGGAGGTCTCTCAAATGAGCAGTTCTTC
TRBD1 NA TRBJ2-7 TRBV4-3 15 CASRPGTGYRDEQYF TGCGCCAGCAGACCCGGGACAGGGTATAGAGACGAGCAGTACTTC
NA NA TRBJ1-3 TRBV6-5 15 CASSYSRISGNTIYF TGTGCCAGCAGTTACTCCAGGATCTCTGGAAACACCATATATTTT
NA NA TRBJ1-1 TRBV28 14 CASSLLQGHPGAFF TGTGCCAGCAGTTTACTACAGGGCCACCCTGGGGCTTTCTTT
NA NA TRBJ2-7 TRBV5-4 14 CASSLIGAGYEQYF TGTGCCAGCAGCTTAATCGGCGCGGGCTACGAGCAGTACTTC
TRBD1 NA TRBJ2-5 TRBV11-1 16 CASSTRQGPYQETQYF TGTGCCAGCAGCACGAGACAGGGGCCGTACCAAGAGACCCAGTACTTC
TRBD1 NA TRBJ2-5 TRBV5-1 13 CASSPGQQETQYF TGCGCCAGCAGCCCGGGACAGCAAGAGACCCAGTACTTC
TRBD2 NA TRBJ2-1 TRBV6-2/TRBV6-3 13 CASSQLTSGEQFF TGTGCCAGCAGTCAACTGACTAGCGGTGAGCAGTTCTTC
TRBD2 NA TRBJ2-1 TRBV5-1 15 CASSPGTSVYNEQFF TGCGCCAGCAGCCCCGGGACTAGCGTATACAATGAGCAGTTCTTC
TRBD2 NA TRBJ2-3 TRBV27 17 CASSSRGSGRNADTQYF TGTGCCAGCAGTTCCCGGGGTAGCGGGAGGAACGCAGATACGCAGTATTTT
TRBD1 NA TRBJ2-7 TRBV2 16 CASSETKTGGFGEQYF TGTGCCAGCAGTGAAACCAAGACAGGGGGCTTTGGGGAGCAGTACTTC
NA once TRBJ2-6 TRBV7-9 13 CASSSSGANVLTF TGTGCCAGCAGCTCTTCTGGGGCCAACGTCCTGACTTTC
TRBD1 NA TRBJ2-5 TRBV15 22 CATSRGNWSLFDRGRYQETQYF TGTGCCACCAGCAGAGGCAATTGGAGCCTATTCGACAGGGGCCGTTACCAAGAGACCCAGTACTTC
TRBD2 NA TRBJ2-1 TRBV29-1 14 CSVGLIAGDGEQFF TGCAGCGTTGGGTTGATAGCGGGAGATGGTGAGCAGTTCTTC
TRBD2 many TRBJ2-7 TRBV3-1/TRBV3-2 14 CASSRPGLAAEQYF TGTGCCAGCAGCAGACCGGGACTAGCTGCCGAGCAGTACTTC
TRBD1 NA TRBJ1-2 TRBV28 14 CASRGDSNYYGYTF TGTGCCAGCAGGGGGGACAGTAATTACTATGGCTACACCTTC
TRBD1 NA TRBJ1-1 TRBV5-1 14 CASRDGTGNTEAFF TGCGCCAGCAGGGACGGGACAGGCAACACTGAAGCTTTCTTT
NA NA TRBJ1-1 TRBV6-5 12 CATGHMNTEAFF TGTGCCACCGGACACATGAACACTGAAGCTTTCTTT
NA NA TRBJ2-7 TRBV21-1 15 CASSKSLAINYEQYF TGTGCCAGCAGCAAATCACTAGCGATTAACTACGAGCAGTACTTC
TRBD1 NA TRBJ2-3 TRBV5-1 15 CASNGRDRGPDTQYF TGCGCCAGCAACGGCCGGGACAGGGGACCAGATACGCAGTATTTT
TRBD1 NA TRBJ1-1 TRBV29-1 16 CSVEALRAGGSSEAFF TGCAGCGTTGAAGCGTTAAGGGCAGGGGGCTCAAGTGAAGCTTTCTTT
NA NA TRBJ1-2 TRBV5-6 13 CASSQGILYGYTF TGTGCCAGCAGCCAGGGCATCCTATATGGCTACACCTTC
NA NA TRBJ2-5 TRBV13 16 CASSSQRFRERKTQYF TGTGCCAGCAGCAGCCAAAGATTCCGGGAACGAAAGACCCAGTACTTC
TRBD2 NA TRBJ2-7 TRBV3-1/TRBV3-2 16 CASSQAEAGGRYEQYF TGTGCCAGCAGCCAAGCCGAAGCGGGGGGTAGGTACGAGCAGTACTTC
NA NA TRBJ2-7 TRBV6-5 13 CASTLGLPYEQYF TGTGCCAGCACCTTAGGACTCCCCTACGAGCAGTACTTC
TRBD2 NA TRBJ2-7 TRBV5-1 15 CASSLALAESDEQYF TGCGCCAGCAGCTTGGCACTAGCGGAATCCGACGAGCAGTACTTC
TRBD1 NA TRBJ1-2 TRBV6-1 15 CASSDWTGADYGYTF TGTGCCAGCAGTGATTGGACAGGGGCGGACTATGGCTACACCTTC
TRBD2 NA TRBJ2-5 TRBV6-2/TRBV6-3 15 CASSWTSGGQETQYF TGTGCCAGCAGTTGGACTAGCGGAGGACAAGAGACCCAGTACTTC
TRBD2 NA TRBJ2-1 TRBV9 16 CASSVGTSGGTGGQFF TGTGCCAGCAGCGTAGGGACTAGCGGGGGCACCGGGGGACAGTTCTTC
NA NA TRBJ1-2 TRBV19 15 CASTPGGRANYGYTF TGTGCCAGTACACCGGGAGGAAGGGCTAACTATGGCTACACCTTC
TRBD2 NA TRBJ2-2 TRBV9 15 CASRSGGRRPGELFF TGTGCCAGCCGTAGCGGGGGGCGACGGCCCGGGGAGCTGTTTTTT
NA NA TRBJ1-1 TRBV28 14 CASISNWRRTEAFF TGTGCCAGCATATCCAATTGGAGGCGAACTGAAGCTTTCTTT
TRBD1 NA TRBJ1-4 TRBV5-1 14 CASSLQGANEKLFF TGCGCCAGCAGCTTACAGGGGGCTAATGAAAAACTGTTTTTT
NA NA TRBJ2-5 TRBV11-2 13 CASSFVGKETQYF TGTGCCAGCAGCTTTGTCGGGAAGGAGACCCAGTACTTC
TRBD1 NA TRBJ2-3 TRBV19 15 CASTQGGQSTDTQYF TGTGCCAGTACCCAAGGGGGACAGAGCACAGATACGCAGTATTTT
NA NA TRBJ2-2 TRBV2 14 CASNRDKNTGELFF TGTGCCAGCAATCGGGACAAAAACACCGGGGAGCTGTTTTTT
NA NA TRBJ1-1 TRBV9 14 CASSVVTGYTEAFF TGTGCCAGCAGCGTAGTAACGGGGTACACTGAAGCTTTCTTT
NA NA TRBJ1-1 TRBV6-1 15 CASSERDRRASEAFF TGTGCCAGCAGTGAAAGGGATAGGAGGGCTTCTGAAGCTTTCTTT